This T cell receptor beta chain came from a study of beta chain features in type 1 diabetes. To note about this clone: Its matching antigen is unknown.

Researchers reported sorting CD4+ naive, central memory, regulatory and stem cell-like memory cells via CD45RO/CCR7/CD25/CD127/CD95/CD27. General observations from the study: Shortening that was moderate but significant affected the TCRB CDR3s of Type 1 diabetes patients in all four CD4+ subsets.

TCRB transcripts that were expressed got sequenced, as all of the isolated RNA had been reverse transcribed. Clones were sequenced by immunoSEQ multiplex PCR, and TCRdb holds only the in-frame ones, with some missing. Of about 640,000 clones listed, about an eighth are singletons. The sequence was collected from a young man with type 1 diabetes. The source material was naive CD4+ T cells from blood.

The CDR3 DNA sequence: TGTGCCATCAGTGAGGCTGACAGGGGTAGGACAGATACGCAGTATTTT. Encoded protein: CAISEADRGRTDTQYF. V usage is TRBV10-3 and J usage is TRBJ2-3; 8 positions match TRBD1. V lost 2 bases and J lost 3; bases outside the gene matches: 7. Germline-derived CDR1 and CDR2 are ENHRY and SYGVKD. The CDR3 runs 16 residues.